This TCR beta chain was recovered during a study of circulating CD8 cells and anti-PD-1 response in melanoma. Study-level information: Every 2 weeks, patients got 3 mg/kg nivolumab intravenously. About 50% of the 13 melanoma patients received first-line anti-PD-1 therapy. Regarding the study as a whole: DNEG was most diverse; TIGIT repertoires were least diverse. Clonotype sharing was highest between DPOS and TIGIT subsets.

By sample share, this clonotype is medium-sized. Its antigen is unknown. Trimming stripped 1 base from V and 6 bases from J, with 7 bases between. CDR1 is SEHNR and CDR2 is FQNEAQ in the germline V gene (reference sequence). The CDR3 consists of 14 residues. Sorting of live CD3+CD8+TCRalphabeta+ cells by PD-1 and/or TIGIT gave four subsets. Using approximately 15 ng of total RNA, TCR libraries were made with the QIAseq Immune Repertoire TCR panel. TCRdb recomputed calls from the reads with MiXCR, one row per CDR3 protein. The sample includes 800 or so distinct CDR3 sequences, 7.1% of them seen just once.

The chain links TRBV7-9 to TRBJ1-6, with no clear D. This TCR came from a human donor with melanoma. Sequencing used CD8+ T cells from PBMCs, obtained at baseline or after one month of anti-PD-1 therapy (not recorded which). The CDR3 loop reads CASSLVGVNSPLHF. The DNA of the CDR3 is TGTGCCAGCAGCTTAGTGGGAGTTAATTCACCCCTCCACTTT.